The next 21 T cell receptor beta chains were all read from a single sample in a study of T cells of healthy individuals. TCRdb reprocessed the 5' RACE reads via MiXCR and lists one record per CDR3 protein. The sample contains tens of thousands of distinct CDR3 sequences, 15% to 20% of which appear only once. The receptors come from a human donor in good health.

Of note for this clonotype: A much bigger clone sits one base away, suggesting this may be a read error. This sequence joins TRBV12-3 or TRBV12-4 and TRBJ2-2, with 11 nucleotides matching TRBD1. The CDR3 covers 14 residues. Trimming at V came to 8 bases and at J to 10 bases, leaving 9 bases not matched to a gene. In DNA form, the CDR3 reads TGTGCCAGCCTTGGACAGGGGGCGATCGTGGAGCTGTTTTTT. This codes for CASLGQGAIVELFF.

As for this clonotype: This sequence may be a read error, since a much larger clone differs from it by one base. CDR3 nucleotides: TGCAGCGTTGATGGTAGGGGGACTGAAGCTTTCTTT. As protein: CSVDGRGTEAFF. The chain combines TRBV29-1 with TRBJ1-1, with a possible D match to TRBD1 (6 bases). This CDR3 has 12 residues. V dropped 3 bases and J dropped 5 bases, with 10 bases sitting between them. The germline CDR1 and CDR2 sequences are SQVTM and ANQGSEA.

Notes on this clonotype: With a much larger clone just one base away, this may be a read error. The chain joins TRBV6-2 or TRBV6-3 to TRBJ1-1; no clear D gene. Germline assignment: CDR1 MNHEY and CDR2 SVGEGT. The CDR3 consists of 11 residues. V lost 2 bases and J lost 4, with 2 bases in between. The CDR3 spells CASSYPTEAFF. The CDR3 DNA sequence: TGTGCCAGCAGTTACCCCACTGAAGCTTTCTTT.

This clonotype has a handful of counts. CDR3 protein: CSANRGYEQYF. In DNA, the CDR3 is TGCAGTGCTAACAGGGGGTACGAGCAGTACTTC. The chain is built from TRBV20-1 and TRBJ2-7; 8 nucleotides line up with TRBD1. The CDR3 spans 11 residues. Germline lookup yields CDR1 DFQATT and CDR2 SNEGSKA (reference sequence). J gave up 4 bases and V 4 bases, and 0 bases lay outside the gene matches.

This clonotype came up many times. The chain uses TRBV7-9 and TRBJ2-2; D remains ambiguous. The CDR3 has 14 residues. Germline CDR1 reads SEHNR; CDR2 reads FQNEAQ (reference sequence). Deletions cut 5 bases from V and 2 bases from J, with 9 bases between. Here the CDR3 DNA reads TGTGCCAGCAGCCTACGAACAAACACCGGGGAGCTGTTTTTT. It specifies CASSLRTNTGELFF.

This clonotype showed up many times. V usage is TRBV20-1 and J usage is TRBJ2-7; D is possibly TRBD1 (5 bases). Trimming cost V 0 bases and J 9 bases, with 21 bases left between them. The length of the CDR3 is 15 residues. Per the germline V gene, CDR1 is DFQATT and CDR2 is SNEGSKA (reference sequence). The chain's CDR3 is CSARDLGRVGLRQYF. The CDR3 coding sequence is TGCAGTGCTAGAGATCTTGGCAGGGTGGGCCTTAGGCAGTACTTC.

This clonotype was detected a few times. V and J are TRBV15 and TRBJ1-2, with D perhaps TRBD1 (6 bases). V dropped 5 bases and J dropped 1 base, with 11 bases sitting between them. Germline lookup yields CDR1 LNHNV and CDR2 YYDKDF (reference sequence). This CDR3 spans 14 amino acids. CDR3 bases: TGTGCCACCAGCGGCGGGGGCTATAACTATGGCTACACCTTC. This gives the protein CATSGGGYNYGYTF.

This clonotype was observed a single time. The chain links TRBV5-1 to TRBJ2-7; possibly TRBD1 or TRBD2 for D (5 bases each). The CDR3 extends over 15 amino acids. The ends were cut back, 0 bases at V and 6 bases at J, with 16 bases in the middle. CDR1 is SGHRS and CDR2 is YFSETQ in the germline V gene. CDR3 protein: CASSLEAGAEGEQYF. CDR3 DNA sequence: TGCGCCAGCAGCTTGGAAGCTGGGGCTGAGGGCGAGCAGTACTTC.

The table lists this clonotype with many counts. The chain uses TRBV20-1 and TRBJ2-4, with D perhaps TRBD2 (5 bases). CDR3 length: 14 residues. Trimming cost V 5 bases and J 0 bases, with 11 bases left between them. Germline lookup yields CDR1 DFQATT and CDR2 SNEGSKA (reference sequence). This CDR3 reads CSALEALAKNIQYF. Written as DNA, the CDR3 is TGCAGTGCTTTGGAGGCCCTAGCCAAAAACATTCAGTACTTC.

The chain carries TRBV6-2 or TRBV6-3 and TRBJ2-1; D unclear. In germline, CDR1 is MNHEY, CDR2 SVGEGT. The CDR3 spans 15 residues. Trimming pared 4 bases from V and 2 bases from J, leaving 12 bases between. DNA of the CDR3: TGTGCCAGCAGTTTCCTGCTCCCTACCTACAATGAGCAGTTCTTC. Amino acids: CASSFLLPTYNEQFF.

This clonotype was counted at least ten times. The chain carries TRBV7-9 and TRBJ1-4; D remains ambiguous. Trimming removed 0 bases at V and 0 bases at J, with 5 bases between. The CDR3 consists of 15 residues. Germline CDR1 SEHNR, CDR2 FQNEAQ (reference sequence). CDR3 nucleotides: TGTGCCAGCAGCTTAGCTGCAGCAACTAATGAAAAACTGTTTTTT. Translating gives CASSLAAATNEKLFF.

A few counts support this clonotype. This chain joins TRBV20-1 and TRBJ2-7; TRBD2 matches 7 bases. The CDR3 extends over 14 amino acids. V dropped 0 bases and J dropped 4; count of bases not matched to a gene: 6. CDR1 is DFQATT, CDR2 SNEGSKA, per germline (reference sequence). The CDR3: CSARETGGSYEQYF. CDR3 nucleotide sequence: TGCAGTGCTAGAGAAACGGGAGGATCATACGAGCAGTACTTC.

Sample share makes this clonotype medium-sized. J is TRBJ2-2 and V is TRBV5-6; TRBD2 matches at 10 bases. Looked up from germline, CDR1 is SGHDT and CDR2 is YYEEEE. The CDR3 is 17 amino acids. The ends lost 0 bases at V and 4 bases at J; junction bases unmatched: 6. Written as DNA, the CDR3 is TGTGCCAGCAGCTTGGCAACTAGCGGGGACGTCACCGGGGAGCTGTTTTTT. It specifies CASSLATSGDVTGELFF.

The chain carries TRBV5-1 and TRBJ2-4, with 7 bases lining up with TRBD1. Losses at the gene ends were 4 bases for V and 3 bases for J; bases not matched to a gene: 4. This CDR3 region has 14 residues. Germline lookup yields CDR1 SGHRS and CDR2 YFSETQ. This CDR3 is CASSPGTDKNIQYF. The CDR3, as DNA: TGCGCCAGCAGCCCCGGGACAGACAAAAACATTCAGTACTTC.

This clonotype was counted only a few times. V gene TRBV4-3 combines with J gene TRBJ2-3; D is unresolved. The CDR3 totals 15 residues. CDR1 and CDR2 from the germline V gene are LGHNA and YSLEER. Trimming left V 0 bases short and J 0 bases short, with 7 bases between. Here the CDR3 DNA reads TGCGCCAGCAGCCAAGAGCGTCCCAGCACAGATACGCAGTATTTT. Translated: CASSQERPSTDTQYF.

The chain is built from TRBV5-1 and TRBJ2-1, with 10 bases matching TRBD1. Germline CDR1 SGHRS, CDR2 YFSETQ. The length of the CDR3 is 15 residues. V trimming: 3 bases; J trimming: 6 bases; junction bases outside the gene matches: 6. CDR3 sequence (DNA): TGCGCCAGCAGCTCGACCGGGACAGGGGTCAATGAGCAGTTCTTC. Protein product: CASSSTGTGVNEQFF.

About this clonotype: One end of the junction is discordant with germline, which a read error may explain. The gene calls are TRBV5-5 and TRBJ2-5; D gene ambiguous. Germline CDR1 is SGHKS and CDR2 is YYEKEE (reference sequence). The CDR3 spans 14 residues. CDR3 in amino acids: CASSLGAVGETLYF. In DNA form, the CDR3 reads TGTGCCAGCAGCTTGGGGGCCGTAGGAGAGACCCTGTACTTC.

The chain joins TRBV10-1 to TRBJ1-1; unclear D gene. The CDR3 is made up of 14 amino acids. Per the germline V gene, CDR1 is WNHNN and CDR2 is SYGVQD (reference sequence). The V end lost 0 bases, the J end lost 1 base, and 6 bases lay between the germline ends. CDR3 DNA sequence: TGCGCCAGCAGTGAGTCAGCGGGGAACACTGAAGCTTTCTTT. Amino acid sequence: CASSESAGNTEAFF.

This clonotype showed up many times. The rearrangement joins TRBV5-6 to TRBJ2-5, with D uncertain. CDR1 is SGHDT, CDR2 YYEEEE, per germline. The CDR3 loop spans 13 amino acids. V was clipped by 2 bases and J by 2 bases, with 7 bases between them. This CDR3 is CASSFLEQETQYF. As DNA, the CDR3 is TGTGCCAGCAGCTTCCTAGAGCAAGAGACCCAGTACTTC.

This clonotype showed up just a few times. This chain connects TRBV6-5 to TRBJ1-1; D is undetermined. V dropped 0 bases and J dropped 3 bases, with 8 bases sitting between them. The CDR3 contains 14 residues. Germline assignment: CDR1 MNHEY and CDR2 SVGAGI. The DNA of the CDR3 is TGTGCCAGCAGTTACTCGAGGCCAGACACTGAAGCTTTCTTT. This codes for CASSYSRPDTEAFF.

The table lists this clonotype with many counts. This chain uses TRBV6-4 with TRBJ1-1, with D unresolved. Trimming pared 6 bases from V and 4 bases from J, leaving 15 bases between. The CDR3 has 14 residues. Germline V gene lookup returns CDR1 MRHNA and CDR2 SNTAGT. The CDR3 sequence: CASSTGSGSTEAFF. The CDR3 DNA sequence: TGTGCCAGCAGCACCGGGTCTGGGAGCACTGAAGCTTTCTTT.